This T cell receptor beta chain was sequenced for a study of blood T cell repertoires in COVID-19. Study information: From the United States, Italy and Spain came samples of acute and convalescent COVID-19.

The CDR3 consists of 15 residues. V trimming: 6 bases; J trimming: 7 bases; junction bases outside the gene matches: 6. CDR1 and CDR2 from the germline V gene are LNHDA and SQIVND (reference sequence). The assay was immunoSEQ multiplex PCR, and TCRdb's table has in-frame clones only and misses some. The sample contains roughly 250,000 clones, 88% of which appear only once. In its sample, this clone was seen once. The rearrangement joins TRBV19 to TRBJ1-6; TRBD1 aligns across 10 bases. This sequence originates from a woman aged 25 to 45 with acute or convalescent COVID-19. The sequencing sample was made of peripheral blood. CDR3 region: CASRGTTGGNSPLHF. CDR3 bases: TGTGCCAGTAGAGGTACGACAGGGGGCAATTCACCCCTCCACTTT. The full variable domain, rest sourced from reference TRBV19 and TRBJ1-6, is DGGITQSPKYLFRKEGQNVTLSCEQNLNHDAMYWYRQDPGQGLRLIYYSQIVNDFQKGDIAEGYSVSREKKESFPLTVTSAQKNPTAFYLCASRGTTGGNSPLHFGNGTRLTVT.